Each of the 14 T cell receptor beta chains below was sequenced from the same sample in a study of T-cell reconstitution after alpha-beta-depleted transplantation in children. Unique molecular identifiers featured in how the TCRbeta library was prepared. Each CDR3 protein is one row after TCRdb ran MiXCR on the PCR reads. The sample has roughly 300,000 distinct CDR3 sequences, nearly 10% seen once. Material: PBMCs from the stem cell graft donor, obtained from the stem cell graft. These receptor sequences come from a human donor who donated a stem cell graft to a child with SCID.

The rearrangement joins TRBV12-3 or TRBV12-4 to TRBJ2-5, with 7 bases lining up with TRBD1. The V segment lost 1 base and the J segment 5 bases; nucleotides outside the gene matches: 7. CDR3 length equals 15 residues. The CDR3 is CASSLEQGWGETQYF. For the CDR3, the DNA is TGTGCCAGCAGTTTAGAACAGGGGTGGGGGGAGACCCAGTACTTC.

In this sample, this clonotype turned up a few times. This chain connects TRBV5-6 to TRBJ1-1; TRBD1 agrees at 7 bases. With 0 bases clipped from V and 4 bases from J, the junction kept 9 bases outside the gene matches. The CDR3 loop spans 16 amino acids. Per the germline V gene, CDR1 is SGHDT and CDR2 is YYEEEE. As DNA, the CDR3 is TGTGCCAGCAGCTTGGACGGCAGGGGGTCGGGCACTGAAGCTTTCTTT. Amino acid sequence: CASSLDGRGSGTEAFF.

The sample holds a few counts of this clonotype. The rearrangement uses TRBV29-1 and TRBJ1-1; D remains ambiguous. The ends were cut back, 6 bases at V and 2 bases at J, with 7 bases in the middle. The CDR3 loop spans 11 amino acids. CDR1 SQVTM and CDR2 ANQGSEA come from the germline V gene. The CDR3: CSVQRNTEAFF. The CDR3 DNA sequence: TGCAGCGTCCAGCGAAACACTGAAGCTTTCTTT.

The chain employs TRBV20-1 and TRBJ2-7; 7 positions match TRBD2. J lost 0 bases, V lost 3 bases, and 17 bases had no gene match. Germline values: CDR1 DFQATT, CDR2 SNEGSKA (reference sequence). There are 18 residues in the CDR3. Here the CDR3 DNA reads TGCAGTGCTAGGAGGGCTAGCGGCTTTATCCAACTCTCCTACGAGCAGTACTTC. Its protein product is CSARRASGFIQLSYEQYF.

This clonotype was found a few times. The rearrangement joins TRBV29-1 to TRBJ2-7; 8 nucleotides align to TRBD1. The CDR3 spans 13 residues. The V gene's germline CDR1 is SQVTM and CDR2 ANQGSEA. With 7 bases clipped from V and 2 bases from J, the junction kept 7 bases outside the gene matches. CDR3 loop: CSAQGQATYEQYF. The CDR3 DNA reads TGCAGCGCCCAGGGACAGGCGACCTACGAGCAGTACTTC.

Ten or more counts support this clonotype. CDR3 sequence reads: CASSPGQGLTTQETQYF. CDR3 bases: TGTGCCAGCAGCCCGGGACAGGGCCTTACCACCCAAGAGACCCAGTACTTC. This chain connects TRBV12-3 or TRBV12-4 to TRBJ2-5, with TRBD1 matching 9 bases. The CDR3 contains 17 residues. After removal of 6 bases from V and 1 base from J, the junction contained 12 bases not matched to a gene.

This clonotype turned up a few times. CDR3 DNA sequence: TGTGCCAGCAGCGTACAGGCTCACTCCTACGAGCAGTACTTC. As protein: CASSVQAHSYEQYF. The J gene is TRBJ2-7, the V gene TRBV9; D is ambiguous. V lost 1 base to trimming and J lost 0 bases, with 8 bases between them. Per the germline V gene, CDR1 is SGDLS and CDR2 is YYNGEE. CDR3 size: 14 residues.

This clonotype has more than one count but fewer than ten. V gene TRBV7-9 combines with J gene TRBJ1-6; D unclear. With 2 bases removed from V and 5 bases from J, the gap between germline ends came to 10 bases. Germline V lookup: CDR1 SEHNR, CDR2 FQNEAQ (reference sequence). The length of the CDR3 is 15 residues. DNA of the CDR3: TGTGCCAGCAGCTTAAAGTCACAGAATAATTCACCCCTCCACTTT. Protein: CASSLKSQNNSPLHF.

The J gene is TRBJ2-1, the V gene TRBV5-4, with 10 bases identical to TRBD2. With 4 bases clipped from V and 4 bases from J, the junction kept 11 bases outside the gene matches. Germline assignment: CDR1 SGHNT and CDR2 YYREEE (reference sequence). This CDR3 has 17 amino acids. The CDR3 DNA follows: TGTGCCAGCAGCCCGTCTTTGAGCGGGGGGGAGTACAATGAGCAGTTCTTC. Protein product: CASSPSLSGGEYNEQFF.

V gene TRBV15 combines with J gene TRBJ2-7, with D maybe TRBD2 (7 bases). V lost 0 bases and J lost 4, with 10 bases in between. Per germline, CDR1 LNHNV and CDR2 YYDKDF (reference sequence). The CDR3 has 14 residues. CDR3 amino acids: CATSREGGAYEQYF. The CDR3 DNA is TGTGCCACCAGCAGAGAGGGGGGGGCATACGAGCAGTACTTC. Full variable domain (remainder filled in from reference TRBV15 and TRBJ2-7): DAMVIQNPRYQVTQFGKPVTLSCSQTLNHNVMYWYQQKSSQAPKLLFHYYDKDFNNEADTPDNFQSRRPNTSFCFLDIRSPGLGDTAMYLCATSREGGAYEQYFGPGTRLTVT.

The chain uses TRBV5-1 and TRBJ1-1, with D maybe TRBD1 (5 bases). Trimming stripped 0 bases from V and 4 bases from J, with 13 bases between. Looked up from germline, CDR1 is SGHRS and CDR2 is YFSETQ. This CDR3 is 15 amino acids long. In DNA form, the CDR3 reads TGCGCCAGCAGCTTGGATGAGGGGCGCCTCACTGAAGCTTTCTTT. Encoded protein: CASSLDEGRLTEAFF.

This clonotype was recorded a few times. The rearrangement links TRBV10-3 to TRBJ1-1; TRBD1 matches at 7 bases. The V gene end was trimmed by 5 bases and the J gene end by 6 bases; junction bases not matched to a gene: 9. The CDR3 is 14 residues long. Germline values: CDR1 ENHRY, CDR2 SYGVKD. This CDR3 is CAISPLQGSAEAFF. The CDR3 DNA follows: TGTGCCATCAGTCCCCTACAGGGGTCGGCTGAAGCTTTCTTT.

In this sample, this clonotype turned up a few times. CDR3 region: CASSPDRSPYNEQFF. CDR3 sequence (DNA): TGCGCCAGCAGCCCGGACCGTTCCCCTTACAATGAGCAGTTCTTC. The V call is TRBV5-1, the J call TRBJ2-1, with unresolved D. Germline assignment: CDR1 SGHRS and CDR2 YFSETQ. The CDR3 loop spans 15 amino acids. Trimming took 4 bases from V and 4 from J, leaving 15 bases between them.

This clonotype was seen only a few times. This chain joins TRBV5-6 and TRBJ1-2, with D perhaps TRBD1 (5 bases). This CDR3 contains 14 residues. The germline gives CDR1 SGHDT, CDR2 YYEEEE. V was shortened by 0 bases and J by 3 bases, with 9 bases between the two germline ends. CDR3 region: CASSLETGDYGYTF. CDR3 nucleotides: TGTGCCAGCAGCTTGGAAACAGGCGACTATGGCTACACCTTC.